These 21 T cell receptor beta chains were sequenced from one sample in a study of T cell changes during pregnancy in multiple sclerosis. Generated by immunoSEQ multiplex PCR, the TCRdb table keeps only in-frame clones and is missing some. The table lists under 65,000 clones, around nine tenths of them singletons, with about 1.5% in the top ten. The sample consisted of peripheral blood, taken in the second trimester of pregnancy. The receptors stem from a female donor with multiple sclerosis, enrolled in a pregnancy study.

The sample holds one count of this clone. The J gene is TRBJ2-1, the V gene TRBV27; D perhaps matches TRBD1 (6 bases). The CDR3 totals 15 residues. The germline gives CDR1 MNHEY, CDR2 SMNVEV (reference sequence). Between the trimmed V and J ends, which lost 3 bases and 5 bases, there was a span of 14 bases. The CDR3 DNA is TGTGCCAGCAGTTTTTGGACAGACCCCGACAATGAGCAGTTCTTC. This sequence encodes CASSFWTDPDNEQFF.

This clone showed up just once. CDR3 sequence (DNA): TGCGCCAGCAGCCTCTTGGCGGGGGTCGATGAAAAACTGTTTTTT. Translated, it gives CASSLLAGVDEKLFF. This chain joins TRBV4-1 and TRBJ1-4; D possibly corresponds to TRBD1 (5 bases). V was cut by 4 bases and J by 6 bases, with 15 bases left in between. Germline V lookup: CDR1 MGHRA, CDR2 YSYEKL. CDR3 length: 15 amino acids.

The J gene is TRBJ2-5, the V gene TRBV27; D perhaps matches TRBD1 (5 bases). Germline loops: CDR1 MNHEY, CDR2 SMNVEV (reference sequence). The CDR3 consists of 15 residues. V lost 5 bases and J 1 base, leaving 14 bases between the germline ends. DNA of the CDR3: TGTGCCAGCAGTCCATTGGACAAGACCCAAGAGACCCAGTACTTC. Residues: CASSPLDKTQETQYF.

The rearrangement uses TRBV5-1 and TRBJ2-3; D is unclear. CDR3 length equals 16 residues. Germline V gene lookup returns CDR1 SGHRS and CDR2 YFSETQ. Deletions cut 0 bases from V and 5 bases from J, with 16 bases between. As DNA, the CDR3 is TGCGCCAGCAGCTTGGCCGCAACGTCCAGTGGAGATACGCAGTATTTT. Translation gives CASSLAATSSGDTQYF.

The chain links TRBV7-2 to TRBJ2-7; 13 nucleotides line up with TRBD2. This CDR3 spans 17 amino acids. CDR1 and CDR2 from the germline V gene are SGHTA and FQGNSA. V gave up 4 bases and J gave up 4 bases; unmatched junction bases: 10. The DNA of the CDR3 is TGTGCCAGCAGCTACCGGACTAGCGGGAGCATAATGTACGAGCAGTACTTC. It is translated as CASSYRTSGSIMYEQYF.

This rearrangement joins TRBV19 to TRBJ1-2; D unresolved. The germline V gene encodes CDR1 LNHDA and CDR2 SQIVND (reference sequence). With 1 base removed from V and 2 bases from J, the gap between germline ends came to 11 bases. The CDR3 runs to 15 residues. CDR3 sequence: CASSIGAGSNYGYTF. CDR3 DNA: TGTGCCAGTAGTATAGGTGCGGGTTCCAACTATGGCTACACCTTC.

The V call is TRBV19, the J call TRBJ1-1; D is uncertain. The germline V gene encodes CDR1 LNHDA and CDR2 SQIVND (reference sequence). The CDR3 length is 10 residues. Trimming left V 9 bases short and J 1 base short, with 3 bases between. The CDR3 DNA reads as TGTGCCAGCGGGAACACTGAAGCTTTCTTT. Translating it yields CASGNTEAFF.

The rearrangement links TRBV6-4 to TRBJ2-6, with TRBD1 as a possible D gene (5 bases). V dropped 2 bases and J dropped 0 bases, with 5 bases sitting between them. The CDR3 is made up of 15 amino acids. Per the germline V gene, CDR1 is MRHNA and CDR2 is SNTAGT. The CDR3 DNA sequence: TGTGCCAGCAGTGACAGGGGCTCTGGGGCCAACGTCCTGACTTTC. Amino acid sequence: CASSDRGSGANVLTF.

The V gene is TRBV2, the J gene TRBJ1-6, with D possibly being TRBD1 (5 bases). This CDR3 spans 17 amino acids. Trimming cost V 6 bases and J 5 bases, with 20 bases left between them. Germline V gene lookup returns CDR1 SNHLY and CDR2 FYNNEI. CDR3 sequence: CASRGGAATIHNSPLHF. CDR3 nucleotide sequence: TGTGCCAGCAGGGGGGGTGCGGCCACAATCCATAATTCACCCCTCCACTTT.

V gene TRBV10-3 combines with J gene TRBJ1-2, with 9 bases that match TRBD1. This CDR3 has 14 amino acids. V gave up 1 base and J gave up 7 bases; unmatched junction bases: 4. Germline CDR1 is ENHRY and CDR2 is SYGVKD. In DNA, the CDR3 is TGTGCCATCAGTGAGTGGACAGGGGAAATTGGCTACACCTTC. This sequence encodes CAISEWTGEIGYTF.

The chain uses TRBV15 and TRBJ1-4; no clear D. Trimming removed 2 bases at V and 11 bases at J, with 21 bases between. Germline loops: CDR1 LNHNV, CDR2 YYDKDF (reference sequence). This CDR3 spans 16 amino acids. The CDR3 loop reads CATSRSGDIAVSKLFF. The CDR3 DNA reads TGTGCCACCAGCAGATCTGGCGACATTGCTGTTTCGAAACTGTTTTTT. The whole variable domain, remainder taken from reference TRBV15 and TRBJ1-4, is DAMVIQNPRYQVTQFGKPVTLSCSQTLNHNVMYWYQQKSSQAPKLLFHYYDKDFNNEADTPDNFQSRRPNTSFCFLDIRSPGLGDTAMYLCATSRSGDIAVSKLFFGSGTQLSVL.

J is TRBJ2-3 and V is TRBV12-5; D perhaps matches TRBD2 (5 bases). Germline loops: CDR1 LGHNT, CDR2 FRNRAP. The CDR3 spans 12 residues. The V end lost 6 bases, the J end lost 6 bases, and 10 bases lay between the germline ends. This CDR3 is CASGPTRDTQYF. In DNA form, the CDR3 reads TGTGCTAGTGGACCTACTAGGGATACGCAGTATTTT.

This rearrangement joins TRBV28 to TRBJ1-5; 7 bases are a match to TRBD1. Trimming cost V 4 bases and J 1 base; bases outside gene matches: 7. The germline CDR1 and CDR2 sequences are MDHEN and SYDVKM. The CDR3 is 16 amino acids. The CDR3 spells CASSSQGQTSNQPQHF. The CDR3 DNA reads TGTGCCAGCAGTTCCCAGGGACAGACGAGCAATCAGCCCCAGCATTTT.

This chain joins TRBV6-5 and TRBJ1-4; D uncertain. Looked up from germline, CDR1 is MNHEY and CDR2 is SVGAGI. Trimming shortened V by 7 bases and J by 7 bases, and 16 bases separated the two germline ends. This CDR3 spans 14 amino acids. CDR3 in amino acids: CASTPDLLTEKLFF. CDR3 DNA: TGTGCCAGCACCCCGGACTTGCTGACTGAAAAACTGTTTTTT.

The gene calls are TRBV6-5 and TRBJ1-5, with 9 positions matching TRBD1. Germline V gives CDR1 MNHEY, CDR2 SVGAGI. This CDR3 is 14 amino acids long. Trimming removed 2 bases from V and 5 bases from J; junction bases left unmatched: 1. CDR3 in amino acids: CASSYRTGDQPQHF. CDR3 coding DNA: TGTGCCAGCAGTTACAGGACAGGGGATCAGCCCCAGCATTTT.

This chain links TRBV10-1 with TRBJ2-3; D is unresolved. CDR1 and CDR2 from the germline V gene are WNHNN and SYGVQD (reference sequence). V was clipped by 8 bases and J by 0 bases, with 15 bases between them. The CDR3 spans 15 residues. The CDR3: CASGASRSSTDTQYF. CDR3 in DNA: TGCGCCAGCGGTGCCTCGAGAAGTAGCACAGATACGCAGTATTTT.

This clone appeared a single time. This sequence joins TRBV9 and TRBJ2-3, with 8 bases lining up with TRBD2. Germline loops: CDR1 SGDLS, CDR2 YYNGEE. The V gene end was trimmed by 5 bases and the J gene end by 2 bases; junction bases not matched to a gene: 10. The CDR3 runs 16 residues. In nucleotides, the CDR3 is TGTGCCAGCAGAGCCCTTAGCGGGACCTTCACAGATACGCAGTATTTT. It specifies CASRALSGTFTDTQYF.

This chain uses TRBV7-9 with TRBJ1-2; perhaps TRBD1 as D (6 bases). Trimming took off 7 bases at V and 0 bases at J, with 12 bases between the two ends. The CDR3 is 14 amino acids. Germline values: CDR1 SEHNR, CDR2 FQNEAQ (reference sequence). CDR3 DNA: TGTGCCAGCACCCCAGGGGTCTCTAACTATGGCTACACCTTC. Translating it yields CASTPGVSNYGYTF.

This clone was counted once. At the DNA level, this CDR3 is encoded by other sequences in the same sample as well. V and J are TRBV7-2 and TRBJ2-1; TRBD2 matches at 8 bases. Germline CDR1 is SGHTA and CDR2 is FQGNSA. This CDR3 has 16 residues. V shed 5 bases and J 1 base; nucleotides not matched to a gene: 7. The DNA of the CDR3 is TGTGCCAGCAGCCTGGCAAGCGGGAGATCCTACAATGAGCAGTTCTTC. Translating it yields CASSLASGRSYNEQFF.

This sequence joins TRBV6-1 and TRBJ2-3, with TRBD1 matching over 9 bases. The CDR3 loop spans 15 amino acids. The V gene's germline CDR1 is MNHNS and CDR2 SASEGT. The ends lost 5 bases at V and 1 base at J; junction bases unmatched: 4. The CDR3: CASSFGTGRTDTQYF. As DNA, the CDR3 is TGTGCCAGCAGTTTCGGGACAGGGCGCACAGATACGCAGTATTTT.

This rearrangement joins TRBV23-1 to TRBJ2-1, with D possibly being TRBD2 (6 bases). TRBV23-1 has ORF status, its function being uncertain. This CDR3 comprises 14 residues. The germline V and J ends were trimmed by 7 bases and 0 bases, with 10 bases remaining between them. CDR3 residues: CASTETSSYNEQFF. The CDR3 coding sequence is TGCGCCAGCACCGAGACTAGCTCCTACAATGAGCAGTTCTTC.